This T cell receptor (beta chain) is from a study of identical twins. There are a few counts of this clonotype. The antigen is not known. This CDR3 comprises 14 residues. V dropped 10 bases and J dropped 3; count of bases not matched to a gene: 11. The germline gives CDR1 ENHRY, CDR2 SYGVKD. TCRdb independently ran MiXCR on the 5' RACE reads; one entry per CDR3 protein. The data hold some 760,000 distinct CDR3 sequences, with about 20% observed a single time. Overall study results and limits: Fewer insertions marked abundant cord blood beta clonotypes; young adult naive trended weakly, memory not at all. Invariant MAIT and iNKT cells could partly confound zero-insertion analyses.

These same records also appear under a second study, on T cells expressing NK-cell markers. That source notes: The sequencing cohort of eight donors included seven HCMV-seropositive individuals and one seronegative individual.

The J gene is TRBJ2-7, the V gene TRBV10-3, with 8 nucleotides matching TRBD1. The source is a woman aged 18-30 years in good health. The sequencing sample was made of PBMCs. This chain's CDR3 is CATHGQGKNYEQYF. The CDR3 region has the DNA TGTGCCACCCATGGACAGGGCAAGAACTACGAGCAGTACTTC.